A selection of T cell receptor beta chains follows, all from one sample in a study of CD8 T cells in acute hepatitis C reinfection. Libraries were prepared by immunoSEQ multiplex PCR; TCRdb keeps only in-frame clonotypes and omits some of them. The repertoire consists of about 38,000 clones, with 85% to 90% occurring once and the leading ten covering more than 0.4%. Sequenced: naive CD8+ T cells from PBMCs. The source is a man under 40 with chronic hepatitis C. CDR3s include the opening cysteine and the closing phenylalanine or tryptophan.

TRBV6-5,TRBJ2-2,CAILGSSGELFF
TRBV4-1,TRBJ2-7,CASSQDGTSSPAYEQYF
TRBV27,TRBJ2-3,CASQTPYTQYF
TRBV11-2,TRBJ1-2,CASSPGQGELNYGYTF
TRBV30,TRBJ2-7,CAWSVGAGGDEQYF
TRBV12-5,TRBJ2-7,CASGLVGYEQYF
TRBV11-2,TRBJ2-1,CASSLLEGGVNEQFF
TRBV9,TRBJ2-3,CASSVGNGGATDTQYF
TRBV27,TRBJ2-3,CASSSGWDTQYF
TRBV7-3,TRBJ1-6,CASSLTGTGNSPLHF
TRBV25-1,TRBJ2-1,CASSDPQGGPYNEQFF
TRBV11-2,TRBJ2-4,CASSLAASGSATIQYF
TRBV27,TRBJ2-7,CASSLGTPGEQYF
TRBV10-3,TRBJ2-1,CAISESLDSSLYEQFF
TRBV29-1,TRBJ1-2,CSVVDREFGYTF
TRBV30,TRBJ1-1,CAWSVRGELNTEAFF
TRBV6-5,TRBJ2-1,CASSYADTSDEQFF
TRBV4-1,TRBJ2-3,CASSQESSGRAEAQYF
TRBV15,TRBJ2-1,CASGLAGGWEQFF
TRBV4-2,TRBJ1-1,CASSARQGNTEAFF
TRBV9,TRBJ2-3,CASSVEFEGGRSTDTQYF
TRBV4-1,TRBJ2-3,CASSSPGLAATDTQYF
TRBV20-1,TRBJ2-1,CSARVAGLQFF
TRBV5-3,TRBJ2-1,CARSLPILGRGGLPYNEQFF
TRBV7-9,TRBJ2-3,CASSSGLVPDTQYF